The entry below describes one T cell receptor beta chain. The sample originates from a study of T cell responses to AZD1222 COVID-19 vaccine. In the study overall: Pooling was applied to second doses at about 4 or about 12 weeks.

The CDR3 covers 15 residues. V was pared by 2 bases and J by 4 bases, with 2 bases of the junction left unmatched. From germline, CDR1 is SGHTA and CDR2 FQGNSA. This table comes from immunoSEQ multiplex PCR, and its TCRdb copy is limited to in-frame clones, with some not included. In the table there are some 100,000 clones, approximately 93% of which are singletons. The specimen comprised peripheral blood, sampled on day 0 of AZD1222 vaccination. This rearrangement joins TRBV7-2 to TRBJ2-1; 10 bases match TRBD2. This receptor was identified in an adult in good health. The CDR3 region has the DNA TGTGCCAGCAGCTTACTAGCGGGGGTTTACAATGAGCAGTTCTTC. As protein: CASSLLAGVYNEQFF.